This T cell receptor beta chain was retrieved from a study of blood T cell repertoires in COVID-19. Background on the study: Sites across the United States, Italy and Spain contributed samples from acute and convalescent COVID-19.

V lost 4 bases and J lost 5, with 14 bases in between. Germline V gene data show CDR1 as SGHVS and CDR2 as FQNEAQ. CDR3 length equals 14 residues. Original processing methods: Amplifying reference gene primers gave estimates of nucleated cell counts. Data came from immunoSEQ multiplex PCR; TCRdb stores just in-frame clones and leaves some out. V and J calls and clone size follow that table, whereas D and trimming were derived from the DNA. The repertoire includes some 240,000 clones, more than 65% of them detected once, and about 9.7% sits in the top ten. The TCR was taken from a man aged 45-65 years with active or convalescent COVID-19. Sample: peripheral blood. The chain uses TRBV7-8 and TRBJ2-5; D is unclear. The CDR3 DNA sequence: TGTGCCAGCAGCTACCCCTTTAGATGGGAGACCCAGTACTTC. Translated: CASSYPFRWETQYF. Filled out from reference TRBV7-8 and TRBJ2-5, the complete variable domain reads GAGVSQSPRYKVAKRGQDVALRCDPISGHVSLFWYQQALGQGPEFLTYFQNEAQLDKSGLPSDRFFAERPEGSVSTLKIQRTQQEDSAVYLCASSYPFRWETQYFGPGTRLLVL.